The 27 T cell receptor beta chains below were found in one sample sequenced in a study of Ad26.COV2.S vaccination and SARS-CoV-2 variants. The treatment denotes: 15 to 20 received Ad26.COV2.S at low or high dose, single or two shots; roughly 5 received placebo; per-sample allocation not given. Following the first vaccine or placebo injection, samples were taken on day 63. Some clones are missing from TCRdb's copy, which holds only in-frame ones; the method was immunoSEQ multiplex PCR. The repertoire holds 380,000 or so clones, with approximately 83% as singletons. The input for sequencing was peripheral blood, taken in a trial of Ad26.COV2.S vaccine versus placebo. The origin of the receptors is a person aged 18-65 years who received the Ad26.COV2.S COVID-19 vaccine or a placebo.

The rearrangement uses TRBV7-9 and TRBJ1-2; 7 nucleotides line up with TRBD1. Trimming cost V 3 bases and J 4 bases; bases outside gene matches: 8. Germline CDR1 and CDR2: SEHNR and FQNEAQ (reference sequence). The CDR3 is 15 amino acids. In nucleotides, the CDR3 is TGTGCCAGCAGCTTGAGGGGGCTTGAGCCCTATGGCTACACCTTC. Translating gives CASSLRGLEPYGYTF.

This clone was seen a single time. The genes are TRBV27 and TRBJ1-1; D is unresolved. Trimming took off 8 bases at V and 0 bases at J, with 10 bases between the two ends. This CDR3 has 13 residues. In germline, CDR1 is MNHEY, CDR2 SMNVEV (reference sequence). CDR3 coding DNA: TGTGCCAGCTCACCCGGACTGAACACTGAAGCTTTCTTT. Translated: CASSPGLNTEAFF.

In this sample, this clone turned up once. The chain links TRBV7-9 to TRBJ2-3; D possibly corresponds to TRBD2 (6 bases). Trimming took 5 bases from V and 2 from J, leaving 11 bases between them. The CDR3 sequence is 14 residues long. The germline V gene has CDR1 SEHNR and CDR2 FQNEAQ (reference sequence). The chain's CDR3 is CASSQGTYTDTQYF. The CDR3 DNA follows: TGTGCCAGCAGCCAAGGGACTTACACAGATACGCAGTATTTT.

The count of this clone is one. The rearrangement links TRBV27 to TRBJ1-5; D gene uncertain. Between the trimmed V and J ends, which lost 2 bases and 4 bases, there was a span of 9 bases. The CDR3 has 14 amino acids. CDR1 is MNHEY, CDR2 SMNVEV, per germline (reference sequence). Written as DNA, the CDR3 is TGTGCCAGCAGTTTAAAAGGGTTGAATCAGCCCCAGCATTTT. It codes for CASSLKGLNQPQHF.

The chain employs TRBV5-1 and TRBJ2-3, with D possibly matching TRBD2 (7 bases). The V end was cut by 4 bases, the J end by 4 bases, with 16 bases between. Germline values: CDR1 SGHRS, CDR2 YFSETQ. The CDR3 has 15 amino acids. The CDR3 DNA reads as TGCGCCAGCAGCCGTTTTGGGGGGGCAGCAGATACGCAGTATTTT. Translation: CASSRFGGAADTQYF.

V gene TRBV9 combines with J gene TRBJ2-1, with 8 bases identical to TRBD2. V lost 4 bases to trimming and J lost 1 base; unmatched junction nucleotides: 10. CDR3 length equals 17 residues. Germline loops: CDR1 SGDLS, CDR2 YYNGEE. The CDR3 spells CASSLRGGGRSYNEQFF. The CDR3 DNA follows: TGTGCCAGCAGCCTTCGGGGGGGAGGAAGATCCTACAATGAGCAGTTCTTC.

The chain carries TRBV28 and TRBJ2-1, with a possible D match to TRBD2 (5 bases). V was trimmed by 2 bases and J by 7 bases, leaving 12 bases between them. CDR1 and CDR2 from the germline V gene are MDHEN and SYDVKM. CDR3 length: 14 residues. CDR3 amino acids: CASSLEMRGNEQFF. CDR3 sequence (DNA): TGTGCCAGCAGTTTAGAGATGCGCGGGAATGAGCAGTTCTTC.

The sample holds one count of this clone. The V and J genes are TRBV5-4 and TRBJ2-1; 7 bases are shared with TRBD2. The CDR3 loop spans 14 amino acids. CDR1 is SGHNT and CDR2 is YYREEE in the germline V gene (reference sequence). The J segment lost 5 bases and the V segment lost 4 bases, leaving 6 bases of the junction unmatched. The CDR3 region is CASSDRDYNNEQFF. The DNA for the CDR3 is TGTGCCAGCAGCGACCGGGACTACAACAATGAGCAGTTCTTC.

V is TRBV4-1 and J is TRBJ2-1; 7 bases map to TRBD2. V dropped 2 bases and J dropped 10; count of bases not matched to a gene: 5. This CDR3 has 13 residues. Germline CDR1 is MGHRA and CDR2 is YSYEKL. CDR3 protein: CASSQPGLGEQFF. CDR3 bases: TGCGCCAGCAGCCAACCTGGACTAGGGGAGCAGTTCTTC.

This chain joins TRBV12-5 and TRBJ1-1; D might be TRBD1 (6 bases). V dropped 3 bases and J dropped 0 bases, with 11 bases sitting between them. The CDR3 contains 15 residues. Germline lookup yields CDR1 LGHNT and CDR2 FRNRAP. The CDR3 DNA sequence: TGTGCTAGTGGTTTAGGACAGAGGATGAACACTGAAGCTTTCTTT. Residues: CASGLGQRMNTEAFF.

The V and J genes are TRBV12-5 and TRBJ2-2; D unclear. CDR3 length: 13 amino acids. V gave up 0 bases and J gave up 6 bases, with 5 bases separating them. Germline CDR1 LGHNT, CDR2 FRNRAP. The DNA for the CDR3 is TGTGCTAGTGGTTTGGTGGTTCCCGGGGAGCTGTTTTTT. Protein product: CASGLVVPGELFF.

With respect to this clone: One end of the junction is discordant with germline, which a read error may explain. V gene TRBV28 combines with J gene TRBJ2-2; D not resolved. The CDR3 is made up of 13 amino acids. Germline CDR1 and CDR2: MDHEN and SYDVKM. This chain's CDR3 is CASRLSNTGELFF. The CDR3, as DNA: TGTGCCAGCAGATTATCAAACACCGGGGAGCTGTTTTTT. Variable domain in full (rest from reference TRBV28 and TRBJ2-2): DVKVTQSSRYLVKRTGEKVFLECVQDMDHENMFWYRQDPGLGLRLIYFSYDVKMKEKGDIPEGYSVSREKKERFSLILESASTNQTSMYLCASRLSNTGELFFGEGSRLTVL.

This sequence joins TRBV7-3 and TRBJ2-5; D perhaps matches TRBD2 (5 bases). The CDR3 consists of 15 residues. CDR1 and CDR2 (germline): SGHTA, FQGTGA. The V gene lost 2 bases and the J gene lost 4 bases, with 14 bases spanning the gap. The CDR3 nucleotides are TGTGCCAGCAGCTTAGCGGGTATGGGTGGAGAGACCCAGTACTTC. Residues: CASSLAGMGGETQYF.

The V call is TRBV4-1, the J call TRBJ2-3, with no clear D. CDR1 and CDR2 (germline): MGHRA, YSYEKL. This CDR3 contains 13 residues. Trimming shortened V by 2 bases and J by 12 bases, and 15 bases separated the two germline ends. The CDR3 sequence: CASSQFPGPGQYF. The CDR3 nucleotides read TGCGCCAGCAGCCAATTCCCGGGCCCAGGACAGTATTTT.

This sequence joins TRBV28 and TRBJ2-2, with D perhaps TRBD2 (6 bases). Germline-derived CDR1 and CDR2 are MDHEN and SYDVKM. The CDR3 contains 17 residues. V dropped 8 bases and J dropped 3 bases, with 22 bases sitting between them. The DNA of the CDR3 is TGTGCCAGCTCCAGTTTTATCAGCGGGCATGACACCGGGGAGCTGTTTTTT. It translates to CASSSFISGHDTGELFF.

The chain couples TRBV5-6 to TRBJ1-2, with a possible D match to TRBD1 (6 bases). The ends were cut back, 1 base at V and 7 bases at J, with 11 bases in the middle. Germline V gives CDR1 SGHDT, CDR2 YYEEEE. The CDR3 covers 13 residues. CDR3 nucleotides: TGTGCCAGCAGCTTGTACGGGGGCAGTGGCTACACCTTC. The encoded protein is CASSLYGGSGYTF. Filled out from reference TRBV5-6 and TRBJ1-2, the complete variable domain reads DAGVTQSPTHLIKTRGQQVTLRCSPKSGHDTVSWYQQALGQGPQFIFQYYEEEERQRGNFPDRFSGHQFPNYSSELNVNALLLGDSALYLCASSLYGGSGYTFGSGTRLTVV.

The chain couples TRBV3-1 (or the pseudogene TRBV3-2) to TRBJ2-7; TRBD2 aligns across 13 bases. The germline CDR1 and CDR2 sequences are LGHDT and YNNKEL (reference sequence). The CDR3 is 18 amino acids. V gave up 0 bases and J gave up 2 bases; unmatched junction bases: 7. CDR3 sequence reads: CASSQELAGGPFPYEQYF. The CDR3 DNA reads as TGTGCCAGCAGCCAAGAACTAGCGGGAGGGCCCTTCCCCTACGAGCAGTACTTC.

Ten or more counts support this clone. CDR3 DNA sequence: TGCGCCAGCAGCTGGGGGACTAGCGGGAGCACAGATACGCAGTATTTT. Encoded protein: CASSWGTSGSTDTQYF. This chain links TRBV5-1 with TRBJ2-3, with 12 bases that match TRBD2. The V gene end was trimmed by 3 bases and the J gene end by 0 bases; junction bases not matched to a gene: 2. Per germline, CDR1 SGHRS and CDR2 YFSETQ. This CDR3 contains 16 residues.

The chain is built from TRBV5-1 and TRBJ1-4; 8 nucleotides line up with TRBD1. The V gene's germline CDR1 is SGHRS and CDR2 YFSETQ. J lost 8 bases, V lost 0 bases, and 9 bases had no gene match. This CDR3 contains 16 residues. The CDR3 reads CASSLDLWDRHEKLFF. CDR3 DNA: TGCGCCAGCAGCTTGGATTTATGGGACAGGCACGAAAAACTGTTTTTT.

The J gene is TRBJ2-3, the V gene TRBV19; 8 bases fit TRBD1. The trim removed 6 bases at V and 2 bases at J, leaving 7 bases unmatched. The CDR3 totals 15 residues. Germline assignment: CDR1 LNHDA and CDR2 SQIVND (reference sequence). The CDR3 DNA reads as TGTGCCAGTAGCCTCTTGGGACAGGTCACAGATACGCAGTATTTT. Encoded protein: CASSLLGQVTDTQYF.

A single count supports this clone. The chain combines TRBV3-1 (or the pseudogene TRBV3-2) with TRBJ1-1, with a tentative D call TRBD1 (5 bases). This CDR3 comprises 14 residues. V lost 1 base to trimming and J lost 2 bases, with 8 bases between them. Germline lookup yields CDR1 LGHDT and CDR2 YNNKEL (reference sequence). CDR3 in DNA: TGTGCCAGCAGCCAAGGACAGAGCAACACTGAAGCTTTCTTT. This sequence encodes CASSQGQSNTEAFF.

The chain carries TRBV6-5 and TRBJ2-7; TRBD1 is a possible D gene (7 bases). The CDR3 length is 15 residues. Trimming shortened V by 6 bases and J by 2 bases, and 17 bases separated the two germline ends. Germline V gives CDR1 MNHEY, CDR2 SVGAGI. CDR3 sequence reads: CASRETGTLPYEQYF. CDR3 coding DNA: TGTGCCAGCAGGGAGACAGGGACTCTGCCCTACGAGCAGTACTTC.

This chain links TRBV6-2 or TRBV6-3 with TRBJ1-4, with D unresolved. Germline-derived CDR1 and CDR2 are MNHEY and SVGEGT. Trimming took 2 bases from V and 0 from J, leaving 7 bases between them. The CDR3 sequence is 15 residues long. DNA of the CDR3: TGTGCCAGCAGTTACCGGTCAGCAACTAATGAAAAACTGTTTTTT. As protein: CASSYRSATNEKLFF.

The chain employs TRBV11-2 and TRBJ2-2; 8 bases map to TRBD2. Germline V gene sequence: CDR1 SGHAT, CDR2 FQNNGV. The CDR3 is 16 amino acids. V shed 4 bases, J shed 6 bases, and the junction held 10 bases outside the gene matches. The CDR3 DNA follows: TGTGCCAGCAGCTCCCTGCCGGGACTAGTGGCCGGGGAGCTGTTTTTT. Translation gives CASSSLPGLVAGELFF. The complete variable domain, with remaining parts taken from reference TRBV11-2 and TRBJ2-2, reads EAGVAQSPRYKIIEKRQSVAFWCNPISGHATLYWYQQILGQGPKLLIQFQNNGVVDDSQLPKDRFSAERLKGVDSTLKIQPAKLEDSAVYLCASSSLPGLVAGELFFGEGSRLTVL.

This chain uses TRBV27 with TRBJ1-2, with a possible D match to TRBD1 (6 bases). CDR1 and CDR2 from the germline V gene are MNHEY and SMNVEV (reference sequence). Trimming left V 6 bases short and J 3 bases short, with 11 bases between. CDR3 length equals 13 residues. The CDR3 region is CASSPRGYYGYTF. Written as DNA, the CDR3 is TGTGCCAGCAGCCCCAGGGGTTACTATGGCTACACCTTC.

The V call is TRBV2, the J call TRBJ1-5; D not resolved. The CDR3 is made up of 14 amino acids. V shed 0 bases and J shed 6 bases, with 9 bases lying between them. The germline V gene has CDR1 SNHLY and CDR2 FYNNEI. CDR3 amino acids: CASSEANMFQPQHF. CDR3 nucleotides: TGTGCCAGCAGTGAAGCCAATATGTTTCAGCCCCAGCATTTT.

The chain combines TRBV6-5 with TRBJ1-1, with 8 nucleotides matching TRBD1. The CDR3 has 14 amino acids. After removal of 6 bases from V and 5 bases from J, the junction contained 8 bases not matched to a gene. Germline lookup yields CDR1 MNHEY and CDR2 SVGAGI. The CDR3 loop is CASSRDRLTTEAFF. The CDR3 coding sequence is TGTGCCAGCAGCCGGGACAGGCTTACGACTGAAGCTTTCTTT.